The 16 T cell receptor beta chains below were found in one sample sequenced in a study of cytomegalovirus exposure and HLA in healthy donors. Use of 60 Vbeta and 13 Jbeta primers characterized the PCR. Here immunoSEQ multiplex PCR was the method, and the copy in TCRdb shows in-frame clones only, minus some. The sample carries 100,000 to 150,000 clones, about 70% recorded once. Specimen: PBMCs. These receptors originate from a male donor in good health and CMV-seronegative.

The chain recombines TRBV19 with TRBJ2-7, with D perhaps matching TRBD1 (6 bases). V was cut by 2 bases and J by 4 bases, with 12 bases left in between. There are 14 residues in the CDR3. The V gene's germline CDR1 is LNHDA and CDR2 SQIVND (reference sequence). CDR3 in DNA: TGTGCCAGTAGTATAAGTCAGGGGTTTTACGAGCAGTACTTC. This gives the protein CASSISQGFYEQYF.

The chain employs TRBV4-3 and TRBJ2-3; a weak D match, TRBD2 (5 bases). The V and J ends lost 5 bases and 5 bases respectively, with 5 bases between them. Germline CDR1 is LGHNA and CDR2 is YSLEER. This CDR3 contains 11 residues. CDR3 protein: CASSAGDTQYF. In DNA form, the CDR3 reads TGCGCCAGCAGCGCGGGAGATACGCAGTATTTT.

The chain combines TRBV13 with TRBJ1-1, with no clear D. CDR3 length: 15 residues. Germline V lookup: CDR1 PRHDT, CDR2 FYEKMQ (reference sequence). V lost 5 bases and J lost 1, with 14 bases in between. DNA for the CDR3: TGTGCCAGCAGCCTCCGAGGATACGGGAACACTGAAGCTTTCTTT. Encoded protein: CASSLRGYGNTEAFF.

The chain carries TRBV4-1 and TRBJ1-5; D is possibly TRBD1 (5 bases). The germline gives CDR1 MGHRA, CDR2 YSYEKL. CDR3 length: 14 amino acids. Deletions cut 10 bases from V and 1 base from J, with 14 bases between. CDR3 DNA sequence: TGCGCCACCTCGGCAGGGTACAGCAATCAGCCCCAGCATTTT. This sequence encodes CATSAGYSNQPQHF.

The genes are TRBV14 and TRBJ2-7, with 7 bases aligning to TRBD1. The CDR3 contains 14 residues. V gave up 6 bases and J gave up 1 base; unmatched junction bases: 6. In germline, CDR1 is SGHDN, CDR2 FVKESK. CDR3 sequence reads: CASRRGGESYEQYF. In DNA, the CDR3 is TGTGCCAGCAGGAGAGGGGGCGAATCCTACGAGCAGTACTTC.

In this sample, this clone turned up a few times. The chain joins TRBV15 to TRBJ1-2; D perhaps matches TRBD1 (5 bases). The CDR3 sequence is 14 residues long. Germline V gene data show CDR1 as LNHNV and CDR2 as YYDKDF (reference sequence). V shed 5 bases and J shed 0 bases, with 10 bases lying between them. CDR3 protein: CATSPTATNYGYTF. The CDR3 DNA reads TGTGCCACCAGCCCGACAGCCACTAACTATGGCTACACCTTC.

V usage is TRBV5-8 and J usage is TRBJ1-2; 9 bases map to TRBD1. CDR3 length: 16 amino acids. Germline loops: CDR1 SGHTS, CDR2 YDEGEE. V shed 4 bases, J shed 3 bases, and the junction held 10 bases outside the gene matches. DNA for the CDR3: TGTGCCAGCAGCGCTATGACAGGGGGGTACGACTATGGCTACACCTTC. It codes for CASSAMTGGYDYGYTF.

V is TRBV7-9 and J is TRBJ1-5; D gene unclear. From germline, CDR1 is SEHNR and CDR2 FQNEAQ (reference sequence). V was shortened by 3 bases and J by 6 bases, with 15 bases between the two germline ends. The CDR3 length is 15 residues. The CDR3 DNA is TGTGCCAGCAGCTTGGAGGGATCAATCCCTCAGCCCCAGCATTTT. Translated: CASSLEGSIPQPQHF.

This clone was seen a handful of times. The CDR3 DNA sequence: TGTGCCAGCAGCGTAGAGGGCGGCCGACAGCATGGCTACACCTTC. Translation gives CASSVEGGRQHGYTF. The rearrangement uses TRBV7-2 and TRBJ1-2; D perhaps matches TRBD1 (5 bases). The length of the CDR3 is 15 residues. V was cut by 5 bases and J by 6 bases, with 19 bases left in between. Germline V gene lookup returns CDR1 SGHTA and CDR2 FQGNSA.

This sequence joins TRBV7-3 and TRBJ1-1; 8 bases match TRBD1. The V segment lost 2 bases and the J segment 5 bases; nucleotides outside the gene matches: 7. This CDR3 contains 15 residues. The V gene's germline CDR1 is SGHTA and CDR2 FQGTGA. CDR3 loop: CASSLVGRGQTEAFF. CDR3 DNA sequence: TGTGCCAGCAGCTTAGTTGGCAGGGGGCAAACTGAAGCTTTCTTT.

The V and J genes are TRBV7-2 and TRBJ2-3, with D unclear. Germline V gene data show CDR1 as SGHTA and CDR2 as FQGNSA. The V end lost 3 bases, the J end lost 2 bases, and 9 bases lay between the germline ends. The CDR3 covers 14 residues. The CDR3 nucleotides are TGTGCCAGCAGCTTGAGCCCCGCCACAGATACGCAGTATTTT. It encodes CASSLSPATDTQYF.

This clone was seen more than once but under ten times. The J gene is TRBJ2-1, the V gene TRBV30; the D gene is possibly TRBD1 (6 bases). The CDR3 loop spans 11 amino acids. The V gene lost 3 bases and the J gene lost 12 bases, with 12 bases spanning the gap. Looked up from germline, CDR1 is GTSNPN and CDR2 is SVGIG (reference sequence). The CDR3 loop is CAWRLGQTQFF. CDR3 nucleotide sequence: TGTGCCTGGAGGCTCGGACAGACGCAGTTCTTC.

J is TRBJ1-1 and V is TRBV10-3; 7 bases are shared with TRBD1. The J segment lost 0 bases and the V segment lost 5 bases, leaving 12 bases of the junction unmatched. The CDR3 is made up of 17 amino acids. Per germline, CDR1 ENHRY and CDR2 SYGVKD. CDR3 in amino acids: CAISQDETGIMNTEAFF. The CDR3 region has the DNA TGTGCCATCAGTCAGGACGAGACAGGGATCATGAACACTGAAGCTTTCTTT.

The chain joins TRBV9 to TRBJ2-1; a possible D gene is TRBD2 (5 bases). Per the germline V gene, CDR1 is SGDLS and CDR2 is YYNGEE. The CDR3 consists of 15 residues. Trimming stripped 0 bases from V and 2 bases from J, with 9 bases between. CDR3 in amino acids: CASSVAGDTYNEQFF. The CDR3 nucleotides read TGTGCCAGCAGCGTAGCCGGGGATACCTACAATGAGCAGTTCTTC. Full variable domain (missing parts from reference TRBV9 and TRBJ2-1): DSGVTQTPKHLITATGQRVTLRCSPRSGDLSVYWYQQSLDQGLQFLIQYYNGEERAKGNILERFSAQQFPDLHSELNLSSLELGDSALYFCASSVAGDTYNEQFFGPGTRLTVL.

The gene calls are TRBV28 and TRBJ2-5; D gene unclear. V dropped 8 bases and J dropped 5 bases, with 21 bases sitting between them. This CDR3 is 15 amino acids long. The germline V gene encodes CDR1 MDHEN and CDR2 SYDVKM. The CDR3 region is CASGTGGPHEETQYF. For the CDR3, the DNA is TGTGCCAGCGGAACCGGCGGCCCGCACGAGGAGACCCAGTACTTC.

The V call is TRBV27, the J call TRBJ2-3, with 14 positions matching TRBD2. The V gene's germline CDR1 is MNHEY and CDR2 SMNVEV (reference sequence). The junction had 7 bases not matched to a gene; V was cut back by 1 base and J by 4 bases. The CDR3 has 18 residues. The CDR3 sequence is CASSLWGTSGSGADTQYF. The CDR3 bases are TGTGCCAGCAGTTTATGGGGGACTAGCGGGAGTGGAGCAGATACGCAGTATTTT.